This T cell receptor (beta chain) was profiled in a study of blood T cell repertoires in COVID-19. About the study: Italy, Spain and the United States were the sources of the convalescent and acute COVID-19 samples. The analysed material was cDNA or gDNA that came from T cells, B-cell-depleted T cells, or PBMCs.

TCRdb's copy holds only in-frame clones and misses some; the assay was immunoSEQ multiplex PCR. The sample holds more than 300,000 clones, around 87% seen once. From germline, CDR1 is MGHDK and CDR2 SYGVNS. The CDR3 consists of 15 residues. Trimming took 1 base from V and 2 from J, leaving 12 bases between them. Sequenced material: peripheral blood. The chain combines TRBV25-1 with TRBJ2-7; perhaps TRBD2 as D (6 bases). This clonotype was obtained from a woman in her forties or fifties with COVID-19, enrolled during active disease. The CDR3 region is CASSEFRGNTYEQYF. CDR3 nucleotide sequence: TGTGCCAGCAGTGAATTCCGCGGGAATACCTACGAGCAGTACTTC.